This T cell receptor beta chain was sequenced for a study of T cells in Graves' hyperthyroidism and ophthalmopathy. This clonotype has a count of ten or more. CDR3 length: 12 amino acids. Germline V gene data show CDR1 as MNHNS and CDR2 as SASEGT. With 9 bases removed from V and 1 base from J, the gap between germline ends came to 7 bases. Amplification of TCR beta CDR3 regions was performed using RNA transcripts as template. Researchers ran a first-round RT-PCR on the TCR CDR3 using the HTBI primer set. TCRdb reprocessed the multiplex PCR reads with MiXCR, giving one entry per CDR3 protein. Here the sample spans 450,000 to 650,000 distinct CDR3 sequences, more than 15% being singletons.

The sample consisted of blood. This TCR derives from a woman aged 18 to 35 with Graves' ophthalmopathy. The chain is built from TRBV6-1 and TRBJ1-5; D may be TRBD1 (5 bases). This CDR3 reads CASRDSNQPQHF. The CDR3 bases are TGTGCCAGTAGGGACAGCAATCAGCCCCAGCATTTT.